This record covers a single T cell receptor (beta chain). This table comes from immunoSEQ multiplex PCR, and its TCRdb copy is limited to in-frame clones, with some not included. The sample has under 200,000 clones, 88% seen once. This CDR3 has 14 residues. The germline V gene has CDR1 MNHEY and CDR2 SVGAGI. J lost 4 bases, V lost 6 bases, and 3 bases had no gene match. The data belong to a study of blood T cell repertoires in COVID-19. This TCR was recovered from a man aged 40-49 years with active or convalescent COVID-19. The chain links TRBV6-5 to TRBJ2-1; 10 nucleotides agree with TRBD1. The source material was peripheral blood. The CDR3 sequence: CASRRGQGYNEQFF. The DNA of the CDR3 is TGTGCCAGCAGACGGGGACAGGGGTACAATGAGCAGTTCTTC.